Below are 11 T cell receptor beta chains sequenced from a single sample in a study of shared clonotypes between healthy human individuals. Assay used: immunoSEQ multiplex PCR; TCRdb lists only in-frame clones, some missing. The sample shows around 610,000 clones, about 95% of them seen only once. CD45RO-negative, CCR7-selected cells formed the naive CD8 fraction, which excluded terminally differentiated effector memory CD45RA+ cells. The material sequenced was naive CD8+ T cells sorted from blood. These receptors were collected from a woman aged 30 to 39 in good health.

CDR3 protein: CASSLMGAGSGNTIYF. The CDR3 DNA sequence: TGTGCCAGCAGTTTAATGGGGGCAGGCTCTGGAAACACCATATATTTT. The V and J genes are TRBV28 and TRBJ1-3, with TRBD1 as a possible D gene (6 bases). CDR1 and CDR2 from the germline V gene are MDHEN and SYDVKM. The CDR3 is made up of 16 amino acids. The V end lost 2 bases, the J end lost 0 bases, and 11 bases lay between the germline ends.

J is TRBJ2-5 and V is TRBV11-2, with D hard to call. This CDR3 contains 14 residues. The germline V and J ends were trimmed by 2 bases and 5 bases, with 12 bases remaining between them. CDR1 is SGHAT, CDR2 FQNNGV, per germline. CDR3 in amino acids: CASSLPAMSETQYF. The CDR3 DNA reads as TGTGCCAGCAGCTTACCCGCTATGTCTGAGACCCAGTACTTC.

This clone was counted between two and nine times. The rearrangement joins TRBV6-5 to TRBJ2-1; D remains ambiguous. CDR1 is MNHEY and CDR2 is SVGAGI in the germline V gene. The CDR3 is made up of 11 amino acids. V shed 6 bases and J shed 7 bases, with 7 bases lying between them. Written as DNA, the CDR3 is TGTGCCAGCAGGTTTTGGAATGAGCAGTTCTTC. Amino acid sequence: CASRFWNEQFF.

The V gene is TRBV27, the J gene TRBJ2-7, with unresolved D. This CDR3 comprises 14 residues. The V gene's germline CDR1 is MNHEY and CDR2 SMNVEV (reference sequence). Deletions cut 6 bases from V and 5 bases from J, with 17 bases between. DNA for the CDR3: TGTGCCAGCAGACCCGGACCAGCCGGACACGAGCAGTACTTC. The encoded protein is CASRPGPAGHEQYF.

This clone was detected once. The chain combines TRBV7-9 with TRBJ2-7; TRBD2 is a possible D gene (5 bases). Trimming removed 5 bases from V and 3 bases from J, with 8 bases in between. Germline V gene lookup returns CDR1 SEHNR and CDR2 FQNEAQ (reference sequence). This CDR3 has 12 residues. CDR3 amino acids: CASSPTSYEQYF. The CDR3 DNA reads TGTGCCAGCAGCCCTACTAGCTACGAGCAGTACTTC.

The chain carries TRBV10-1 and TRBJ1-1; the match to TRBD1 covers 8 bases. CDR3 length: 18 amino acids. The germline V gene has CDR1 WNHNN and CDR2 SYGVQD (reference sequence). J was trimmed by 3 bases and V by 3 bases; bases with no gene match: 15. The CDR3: CASSEEHRGVRGDTEAFF. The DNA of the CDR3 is TGCGCCAGCAGTGAAGAGCACAGGGGGGTTCGTGGTGACACTGAAGCTTTCTTT.

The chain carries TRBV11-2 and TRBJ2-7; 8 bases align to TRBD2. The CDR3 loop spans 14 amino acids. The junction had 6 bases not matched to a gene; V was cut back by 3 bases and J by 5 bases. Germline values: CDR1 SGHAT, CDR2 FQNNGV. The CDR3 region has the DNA TGTGCCAGCAGCTTGGTAGCGGGGAAAAACGAGCAGTACTTC. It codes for CASSLVAGKNEQYF.

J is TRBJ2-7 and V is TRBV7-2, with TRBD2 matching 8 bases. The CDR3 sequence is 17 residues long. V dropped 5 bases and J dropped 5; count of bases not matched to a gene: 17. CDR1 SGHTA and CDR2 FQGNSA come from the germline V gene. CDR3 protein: CASSPLYGGVGRHEQYF. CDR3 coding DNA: TGTGCCAGCAGCCCCCTCTACGGGGGGGTTGGTAGGCACGAGCAGTACTTC.

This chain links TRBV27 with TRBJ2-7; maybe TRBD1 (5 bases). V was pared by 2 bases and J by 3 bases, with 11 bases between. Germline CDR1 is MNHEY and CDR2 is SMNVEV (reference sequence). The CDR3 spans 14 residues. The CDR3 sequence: CASSLTQDLYEQYF. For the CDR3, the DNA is TGTGCCAGCAGTTTAACACAGGACCTCTACGAGCAGTACTTC.

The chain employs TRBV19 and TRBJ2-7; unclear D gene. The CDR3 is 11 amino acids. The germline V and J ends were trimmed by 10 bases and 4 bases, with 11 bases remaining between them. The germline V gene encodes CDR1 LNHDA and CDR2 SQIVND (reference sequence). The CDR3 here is CATSWGYEQYF. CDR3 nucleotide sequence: TGTGCCACCTCCTGGGGTTACGAGCAGTACTTC.

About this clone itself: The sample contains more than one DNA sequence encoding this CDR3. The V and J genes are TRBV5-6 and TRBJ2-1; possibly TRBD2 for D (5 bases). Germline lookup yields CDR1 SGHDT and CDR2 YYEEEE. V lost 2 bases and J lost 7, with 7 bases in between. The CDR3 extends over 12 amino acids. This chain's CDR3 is CASSLGGNEQFF. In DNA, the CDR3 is TGTGCCAGCAGCTTAGGAGGTAATGAGCAGTTCTTC.